This TCR beta chain derives from a study of blood T cell repertoires in COVID-19. Whole-study context: Samples representing acute and convalescent COVID-19 were sourced from the United States, Italy and Spain. Sources were T cells, B-cell-depleted T cells, or PBMCs; the material itself was cDNA or gDNA.

Clones were read by immunoSEQ multiplex PCR, and TCRdb kept only the in-frame ones, dropping some. The sample includes 240,000 or so clones, approximately 84% of them seen just once. Everyone who took part was 18 to 89 years old, and they came from about two dozen US areas. Looked up from germline, CDR1 is SGHTA and CDR2 is FQGTGA. This CDR3 has 14 amino acids. The ends lost 5 bases at V and 3 bases at J; junction bases unmatched: 5. The sequencing sample was made of PBMCs or T cells enriched from blood (not recorded which). The genes are TRBV7-3 and TRBJ2-7, with 9 positions matching TRBD1. The receptor was isolated from a woman in her 40s with acute COVID-19. The CDR3, as DNA: TGTGCCAGCAGCCCTGGGACAGGGATCTACGAGCAGTACTTC. It codes for CASSPGTGIYEQYF. The complete variable domain, with remaining parts taken from reference TRBV7-3 and TRBJ2-7, reads GAGVSQTPSNKVTEKGKYVELRCDPISGHTALYWYRQSLGQGPEFLIYFQGTGAADDSGLPNDRFFAVRPEGSVSTLKIQRTERGDSAVYLCASSPGTGIYEQYFGPGTRLTVT.